One and the same sample provided the 22 T cell receptor beta chains below, sequenced in a study of cytomegalovirus exposure and HLA in healthy donors. TCRdb keeps only in-frame clones here, not all; method: immunoSEQ multiplex PCR. The sample includes 150,000 to 200,000 clones, about 87% of them seen just once. Sequencing was done on a sample of PBMCs. The receptors here all came from a woman aged 30 to 39 in good health and CMV-seronegative.

The gene calls are TRBV5-1 and TRBJ2-7; no clear D. Germline V gene lookup returns CDR1 SGHRS and CDR2 YFSETQ. V gave up 1 base and J gave up 2 bases, with 19 bases separating them. The CDR3 sequence is 17 residues long. CDR3 nucleotides: TGCGCCAGCAGCTTGACGAGACGAGGAGCCCAAACCTACGAGCAGTACTTC. The encoded protein is CASSLTRRGAQTYEQYF.

This rearrangement joins TRBV19 to TRBJ2-1; TRBD2 matches at 9 bases. This CDR3 contains 15 residues. V trimming: 3 bases; J trimming: 7 bases; junction bases outside the gene matches: 7. In germline, CDR1 is LNHDA, CDR2 SQIVND (reference sequence). In DNA form, the CDR3 reads TGTGCCAGTAGTATCTCGGCGGGGGGGAGAAATGAGCAGTTCTTC. It codes for CASSISAGGRNEQFF.

J is TRBJ1-1 and V is TRBV14; 10 nucleotides match TRBD1. There are 14 residues in the CDR3. CDR1 SGHDN and CDR2 FVKESK come from the germline V gene. Losses at the gene ends were 4 bases for V and 11 bases for J; bases not matched to a gene: 10. The CDR3 coding sequence is TGTGCCAGCAGCCTAAAAACGGGACAGGGGAATGCTTTCTTT. Protein: CASSLKTGQGNAFF.

The V gene is TRBV10-3, the J gene TRBJ2-1; tentative D call: TRBD1 (5 bases). In germline, CDR1 is ENHRY, CDR2 SYGVKD. V lost 8 bases and J 2 bases, leaving 7 bases between the germline ends. The CDR3 contains 12 residues. CDR3 sequence (DNA): TGTGCCATCCAGGGAACCTACAATGAGCAGTTCTTC. It codes for CAIQGTYNEQFF.

This clone was recorded a few times. V is TRBV5-1 and J is TRBJ1-2; tentatively, D is TRBD1 (5 bases). The CDR3 is 14 amino acids. Looked up from germline, CDR1 is SGHRS and CDR2 is YFSETQ. The germline V and J ends were trimmed by 6 bases and 4 bases, with 16 bases remaining between them. DNA for the CDR3: TGCGCCAGCACACCTACGACAGAATTCTATGGCTACACCTTC. Protein product: CASTPTTEFYGYTF. The variable domain in full, completed from reference TRBV5-1 and TRBJ1-2, reads KAGVTQTPRYLIKTRGQQVTLSCSPISGHRSVSWYQQTPGQGLQFLFEYFSETQRNKGNFPGRFSGRQFSNSRSEMNVSTLELGDSALYLCASTPTTEFYGYTFGSGTRLTVV.

This sequence joins TRBV5-4 and TRBJ2-7; D unclear. The V gene's germline CDR1 is SGHNT and CDR2 YYREEE (reference sequence). The ends were cut back, 0 bases at V and 0 bases at J, with 13 bases in the middle. The CDR3 sequence is 16 residues long. The CDR3 DNA reads TGTGCCAGCAGCTTGGAACCAGATATCAGCTCCTACGAGCAGTACTTC. It yields the protein CASSLEPDISSYEQYF.

This clone appeared a few times. This rearrangement joins TRBV5-4 to TRBJ1-2; no firm D call. This CDR3 region has 14 residues. Trimming removed 4 bases from V and 0 bases from J, with 10 bases in between. Germline V gives CDR1 SGHNT, CDR2 YYREEE (reference sequence). CDR3 region: CASSGTNTNYGYTF. CDR3 nucleotide sequence: TGTGCCAGCAGCGGCACCAATACTAACTATGGCTACACCTTC.

The chain uses TRBV27 and TRBJ1-2, with D perhaps TRBD1 (5 bases). V gave up 1 base and J gave up 4 bases, with 16 bases separating them. Germline V gives CDR1 MNHEY, CDR2 SMNVEV (reference sequence). The CDR3 totals 16 residues. The CDR3 sequence: CASSLWGGESLYGYTF. CDR3 in DNA: TGTGCCAGCAGTTTATGGGGCGGGGAGTCCCTCTATGGCTACACCTTC.

This clone was recorded only once. The V and J genes are TRBV19 and TRBJ1-5; perhaps TRBD1 as D (5 bases). The V and J ends lost 6 bases and 8 bases respectively, with 23 bases between them. CDR3 length equals 16 residues. Germline V gene sequence: CDR1 LNHDA, CDR2 SQIVND (reference sequence). CDR3 sequence (DNA): TGTGCCAGTAGCCCTAAGGGGATAACGACTTTCGAGCCCCAGCATTTT. As protein: CASSPKGITTFEPQHF.

The chain carries TRBV27 and TRBJ2-1, with TRBD1 matching 7 bases. J gave up 6 bases and V 1 base, and 9 bases lay outside the gene matches. The CDR3 sequence is 16 residues long. CDR1 and CDR2 (germline): MNHEY, SMNVEV (reference sequence). The CDR3: CASSLFSGGMINEQFF. For the CDR3, the DNA is TGTGCCAGCAGTTTATTTTCAGGGGGTATGATCAATGAGCAGTTCTTC.

A word on this clone: One junction end disagrees with the germline gene, perhaps due to a read error. The chain combines TRBV7-7 with TRBJ1-4; 7 bases agree with TRBD1. The CDR3 extends over 19 amino acids. Germline V gene data show CDR1 as SSHAT and CDR2 as FNYEAQ (reference sequence). The CDR3 DNA sequence: TGTGCTAGCAGCTTAGAGCATAAATTACAGGGGACAACTAATGAAAAACTGTTTTTT. Its protein product is CASSLEHKLQGTTNEKLFF.

V is TRBV29-1 and J is TRBJ2-7, with 8 bases matching TRBD1. CDR3 length: 12 residues. J was trimmed by 0 bases and V by 6 bases; bases with no gene match: 1. Looked up from germline, CDR1 is SQVTM and CDR2 is ANQGSEA. The CDR3 spells CSVGQDSYEQYF. For the CDR3, the DNA is TGCAGCGTGGGACAGGACTCCTACGAGCAGTACTTC.

This clone was seen a handful of times. The chain joins TRBV19 to TRBJ1-5, with 9 bases matching TRBD1. Germline lookup yields CDR1 LNHDA and CDR2 SQIVND (reference sequence). There are 15 residues in the CDR3. Trimming took 7 bases from V and 6 from J; bases not matched to a gene: 10. This CDR3 reads CASMGGQGGGQPQHF. The CDR3, as DNA: TGTGCCAGTATGGGGGGACAGGGCGGTGGTCAGCCCCAGCATTTT.

A few counts support this clone. The chain employs TRBV30 and TRBJ1-1; D ambiguous. The V gene's germline CDR1 is GTSNPN and CDR2 SVGIG (reference sequence). Trimming left V 1 base short and J 0 bases short, with 12 bases between. The CDR3 consists of 15 residues. The chain's CDR3 is CAWSDSFPMNTEAFF. CDR3 coding DNA: TGTGCCTGGAGTGACAGTTTCCCAATGAACACTGAAGCTTTCTTT.

V gene TRBV4-1 combines with J gene TRBJ1-2; D call uncertain. The CDR3 length is 14 residues. V dropped 2 bases and J dropped 4 bases, with 11 bases sitting between them. In germline, CDR1 is MGHRA, CDR2 YSYEKL. DNA for the CDR3: TGCGCCAGCAGCCAATTGGGAGAGGCCTATGGCTACACCTTC. Translating gives CASSQLGEAYGYTF.

The rearrangement joins TRBV29-1 to TRBJ2-7; TRBD1 agrees at 11 bases. The CDR3 has 13 amino acids. Germline trimming cut 6 bases from V and 2 bases from J; bases unmatched to any gene: 3. The germline gives CDR1 SQVTM, CDR2 ANQGSEA. DNA for the CDR3: TGCAGCGTGGGACAGGGGGAACCCTACGAGCAGTACTTC. Its protein product is CSVGQGEPYEQYF.

CDR3 amino acids: CAISGSFEDSPLHF. The DNA of the CDR3 is TGTGCCATCAGTGGAAGTTTCGAGGATTCACCCCTCCACTTT. The chain carries TRBV10-3 and TRBJ1-6; D not resolved. Trimming removed 4 bases from V and 8 bases from J, with 12 bases in between. The CDR3 runs 14 residues. Looked up from germline, CDR1 is ENHRY and CDR2 is SYGVKD.

The rearrangement uses TRBV4-2 and TRBJ2-2; 9 bases are a match to TRBD1. The V gene end was trimmed by 3 bases and the J gene end by 0 bases; junction bases not matched to a gene: 11. The CDR3 runs 19 residues. CDR1 is LGHNA and CDR2 is YNFKEQ in the germline V gene. The CDR3 sequence is CASSHPGQGRPPNTGELFF. CDR3 in DNA: TGTGCCAGCAGCCACCCGGGACAGGGTCGCCCTCCGAACACCGGGGAGCTGTTTTTT.

Concerning this clone itself: The junction shows a germline mismatch at one end, possibly a read error. J is TRBJ2-7 and V is TRBV7-7, with D possibly TRBD1 on 6 matching bases. The germline V gene encodes CDR1 SSHAT and CDR2 FNYEAQ (reference sequence). The CDR3 spans 15 residues. The CDR3 loop is CASSLGSGAAYEQYF. CDR3 bases: TGTGCTAGCAGCTTAGGGTCAGGGGCGGCCTACGAGCAGTACTTC. The complete variable domain, with remaining parts taken from reference TRBV7-7 and TRBJ2-7, reads GAGVSQSPRYKVTKRGQDVTLRCDPISSHATLYWYQQALGQGPEFLTYFNYEAQPDKSGLPSDRFSAERPEGSISTLTIQRTEQRDSAMYRCASSLGSGAAYEQYFGPGTRLTVT.

This clone has just one count. J is TRBJ2-1 and V is TRBV5-8, with 9 bases lining up with TRBD1. With 1 base clipped from V and 7 bases from J, the junction kept 3 bases outside the gene matches. The CDR3 runs to 14 residues. Germline loops: CDR1 SGHTS, CDR2 YDEGEE. The CDR3 nucleotides are TGTGCCAGCAGCTTGTGGGACAGGGCGAATGAGCAGTTCTTC. This codes for CASSLWDRANEQFF.

The J gene is TRBJ1-2, the V gene TRBV5-4; D is possibly TRBD1 (6 bases). The CDR3 totals 17 residues. Trimming took 5 bases from V and 3 from J, leaving 23 bases between them. Germline CDR1 reads SGHNT; CDR2 reads YYREEE (reference sequence). CDR3 in amino acids: CASSSVGPGVPDYGYTF. In DNA form, the CDR3 reads TGTGCCAGCAGTTCGGTCGGGCCAGGGGTACCCGACTATGGCTACACCTTC.

J is TRBJ1-2 and V is TRBV12-1; TRBD1 was called by the table and not checked on the DNA. TRBV12-1 is assigned pseudogene status. The CDR3 spans 14 residues. DNA of the CDR3: TGTGCCAGCAGCTTTGGGCGAACAGGGGATGGCTACACCTTC. This gives the protein CASSFGRTGDGYTF.